The 11 T cell receptor beta chains listed next were all sequenced from one sample in a study of T-cell reconstitution after alpha-beta-depleted transplantation in children. The authors prepared the TCRbeta library with unique molecular identifiers. Via MiXCR, TCRdb re-called the PCR reads, giving one row per CDR3 protein. The repertoire holds some 200,000 distinct CDR3 sequences, about 7% seen once, with approximately 5.7% in the top ten. The starting material was PBMCs, obtained before TCRalphabeta/CD19-depleted stem cell transplant. These receptors all stem from a boy aged 2-15 years with acute lymphoblastic leukemia, due to receive a stem cell transplant.

This clonotype was observed a few times. This chain connects TRBV7-9 to TRBJ1-5; D not resolved. The CDR3 totals 12 residues. V dropped 10 bases and J dropped 4 bases, with 11 bases sitting between them. The germline V gene has CDR1 SEHNR and CDR2 FQNEAQ (reference sequence). This chain's CDR3 is CATRTGNQPQHF. CDR3 in DNA: TGTGCCACCAGGACGGGGAATCAGCCCCAGCATTTT.

The chain carries TRBV12-3 or TRBV12-4 and TRBJ2-3, with a possible D match to TRBD1 (6 bases). The CDR3 runs 15 residues. With 5 bases removed from V and 2 bases from J, the gap between germline ends came to 14 bases. The CDR3 DNA reads TGTGCCAGCAGTCCTTGGACAGCCTACACAGATACGCAGTATTTT. The encoded protein is CASSPWTAYTDTQYF.

This clonotype was observed many times. This rearrangement joins TRBV29-1 to TRBJ1-5; 10 nucleotides match TRBD1. Per germline, CDR1 SQVTM and CDR2 ANQGSEA. The CDR3 has 14 residues. Unmatched junction bases numbered 6, after V lost 6 bases and J lost 4 bases. CDR3 sequence (DNA): TGCAGCGTCGTACCGGGACAGGGGAATCAGCCCCAGCATTTT. It encodes CSVVPGQGNQPQHF. Variable domain in full (rest from reference TRBV29-1 and TRBJ1-5): SAVISQKPSRDICQRGTSLTIQCQVDSQVTMMFWYRQQPGQSLTLIATANQGSEATYESGFVIDKFPISRPNLTFSTLTVSNMSPEDSSIYLCSVVPGQGNQPQHFGDGTRLSIL.

The table lists this clonotype with a few counts. The chain employs TRBV7-8 and TRBJ1-4; no firm D call. The CDR3 extends over 15 amino acids. Germline V gives CDR1 SGHVS, CDR2 FQNEAQ. The V end lost 3 bases, the J end lost 0 bases, and 8 bases lay between the germline ends. The CDR3 reads CASSFSDATNEKLFF. The CDR3 coding sequence is TGTGCCAGCAGCTTTTCCGACGCAACTAATGAAAAACTGTTTTTT. Combining the CDR3 with reference TRBV7-8 and TRBJ1-4 gives the whole variable domain GAGVSQSPRYKVAKRGQDVALRCDPISGHVSLFWYQQALGQGPEFLTYFQNEAQLDKSGLPSDRFFAERPEGSVSTLKIQRTQQEDSAVYLCASSFSDATNEKLFFGSGTQLSVL.

This clonotype was seen ten or more times. The rearrangement uses TRBV3-1 and TRBJ1-4, with unresolved D. The ends were cut back, 2 bases at V and 7 bases at J, with 11 bases in the middle. The CDR3 is 14 residues long. Germline V CDR1 and CDR2: LGHDT, YNNKEL (reference sequence). CDR3 nucleotide sequence: TGTGCCAGCAGCCAACCCCTGAGGCGTGAAAAACTGTTTTTT. This translates into CASSQPLRREKLFF.

Many counts were recorded for this clonotype. The chain couples TRBV5-1 to TRBJ2-5, with D possibly being TRBD2 (5 bases). This CDR3 contains 16 residues. Trimming shortened V by 0 bases and J by 2 bases, and 14 bases separated the two germline ends. Germline V gives CDR1 SGHRS, CDR2 YFSETQ. CDR3 in DNA: TGCGCCAGCAGCTTGGGACTAAACAGTATACAAGAGACCCAGTACTTC. The encoded protein is CASSLGLNSIQETQYF.

The genes are TRBV5-5 and TRBJ2-6; either TRBD1 or TRBD2 may fit D (6 bases each). Trimming took off 0 bases at V and 1 base at J, with 11 bases between the two ends. Germline CDR1 reads SGHKS; CDR2 reads YYEKEE (reference sequence). CDR3 length: 17 residues. The CDR3 nucleotides read TGTGCCAGCAGCTTGGGAGGGGGACTGTCTGGGGCCAACGTCCTGACTTTC. Translation gives CASSLGGGLSGANVLTF.

Ten or more counts support this clonotype. J is TRBJ2-2 and V is TRBV7-2, with D possibly being TRBD1 (5 bases). V was shortened by 5 bases and J by 7 bases, with 11 bases between the two germline ends. The CDR3 has 13 amino acids. Germline assignment: CDR1 SGHTA and CDR2 FQGNSA. DNA of the CDR3: TGTGCCAGCAGCCGAGGCAGGGTCGGGGAGCTGTTTTTT. The encoded protein is CASSRGRVGELFF.

Many counts were recorded for this clonotype. CDR3 DNA sequence: TGTGCCAGCGCCGGGCGGACTATTAGAACTGAAGCTTTCTTT. Protein product: CASAGRTIRTEAFF. The chain carries TRBV12-3 or TRBV12-4 and TRBJ1-1; D gene unclear. The CDR3 spans 14 residues. V lost 8 bases and J 5 bases, leaving 18 bases between the germline ends.

This clonotype has a handful of counts. The J gene is TRBJ2-1, the V gene TRBV4-3; the match to TRBD2 covers 14 bases. V was clipped by 3 bases and J by 6 bases; unmatched bases: 1. The V gene's germline CDR1 is LGHNA and CDR2 YSLEER. There are 15 residues in the CDR3. DNA of the CDR3: TGCGCCAGCAGCCAGGGGACTAGCGGGAGCAATGAGCAGTTCTTC. It translates to CASSQGTSGSNEQFF.

The chain joins TRBV5-6 to TRBJ2-1; 10 positions match TRBD2. Trimming at V came to 1 base and at J to 3 bases, leaving 7 bases not matched to a gene. The CDR3 consists of 17 residues. Germline lookup yields CDR1 SGHDT and CDR2 YYEEEE. The CDR3 protein is CASSLLSSGRNYNEQFF. As DNA, the CDR3 is TGTGCCAGCAGCTTGTTGTCTAGCGGGAGAAACTACAATGAGCAGTTCTTC.